This is a list of T cell receptor beta chains from one sample in a study of OX40 agonist ivuxolimab in advanced cancers. TCRdb's copy holds only in-frame clones and misses some; the assay was immunoSEQ multiplex PCR. The repertoire consists of some 90,000 clones, with roughly 88% occurring once and the leading ten covering roughly 0.32%. The source was CD4+ or CD8+ T cells sorted from blood, collected in a trial of the OX40 agonist ivuxolimab. The origin of the receptors is an adult with an advanced solid tumor such as melanoma, head and neck, liver or kidney cancer. CDR3s include the opening cysteine and the closing phenylalanine or tryptophan. Fields, in order: J gene, D gene, V gene, clone size, CDR3 protein, CDR3 DNA. A D gene is named only where the DNA matches it firmly. Not every row has a clone size; where given, it reads once, few, many or a size class.

TRBJ2-1 | TRBD2 | TRBV4-3 | NA | CASSQDLTSGSLNEQFF | TGCGCCAGCAGCCAAGATCTTACTAGCGGGAGTCTCAATGAGCAGTTCTTC
TRBJ1-2 | TRBD1 | TRBV11-2 | NA | CASSLDLDREGYTF | TGTGCCAGCAGCTTAGATCTGGACAGGGAAGGCTACACCTTC
TRBJ2-7 | TRBD2 | TRBV6-1 | NA | CASSPISGSYEQYF | TGTGCCAGCAGTCCCATTAGCGGGAGTTACGAGCAGTACTTC
TRBJ2-7 | TRBD2 | TRBV5-4 | NA | CASSSLISGRGYSYEQYF | TGTGCCAGCAGCTCCCTTATTAGCGGGAGGGGATACTCCTACGAGCAGTACTTC
TRBJ2-2 | NA | TRBV7-9 | few | CASSASGSTGELFF | TGTGCCAGCAGCGCCTCCGGGAGCACCGGGGAGCTGTTTTTT
TRBJ2-5 | TRBD1 | TRBV18 | NA | CASSPNRGETQYF | TGTGCCAGCTCACCAAACAGGGGAGAGACCCAGTACTTC
TRBJ2-5 | TRBD1 | TRBV7-2 | NA | CASSYVRTGGRETQYF | TGTGCCAGCAGCTACGTACGGACAGGGGGTCGAGAGACCCAGTACTTC
TRBJ2-3 | TRBD2 | TRBV4-2 | NA | CASSQDSSGSPTDTQYF | TGTGCCAGCAGCCAAGACAGTAGCGGGAGCCCCACAGATACGCAGTATTTT
TRBJ2-1 | TRBD1 | TRBV28 | NA | CASNPIDRDNEQFF | TGTGCCAGCAATCCGATTGACAGGGACAATGAGCAGTTCTTC
TRBJ2-5 | NA | TRBV15 | NA | CATSRGARETQYF | TGTGCCACCTCCCGTGGGGCGCGGGAGACCCAGTACTTC
TRBJ2-2 | NA | TRBV6-5 | NA | CASSYGHSNTGELFF | TGTGCCAGCAGTTACGGACATTCGAACACCGGGGAGCTGTTTTTT
TRBJ2-1 | NA | TRBV9 | NA | CASSVGITNEQFF | TGTGCCAGCAGCGTAGGGATAACCAATGAGCAGTTCTTC
TRBJ2-2 | NA | TRBV6-1 | NA | CASKSLAVNTGELFF | TGTGCCAGCAAATCTTTGGCGGTGAACACCGGGGAGCTGTTTTTT
TRBJ1-4 | NA | TRBV27 | NA | CASSLLGVNEKLFF | TGTGCCAGCAGTTTACTGGGGGTTAATGAAAAACTGTTTTTT
TRBJ1-3 | NA | TRBV15 | NA | CATSGGGFSGNTIYF | TGTGCCACCAGCGGCGGAGGGTTCTCTGGAAACACCATATATTTT
TRBJ2-3 | NA | TRBV7-9 | once | CASSSWPVDTQYF | TGTGCCAGCAGCTCTTGGCCGGTGGATACGCAGTATTTT
TRBJ2-7 | TRBD1 | TRBV28 | NA | CASSLAGTGFLKSYEQYF | TGTGCCAGCAGTTTAGCCGGGACAGGGTTCCTAAAATCCTACGAGCAGTACTTC
TRBJ2-7 | TRBD1 | TRBV28 | NA | CASAGRLGGGQGSYEQYF | TGTGCCAGCGCGGGGAGGTTGGGAGGGGGACAGGGCTCCTACGAGCAGTACTTC
TRBJ2-7 | TRBD2 | TRBV28 | NA | CASSTGTSGRASYEQYF | TGTGCCAGCAGCACCGGGACTAGCGGGAGGGCCTCGTACGAGCAGTACTTC
TRBJ2-3 | TRBD1 | TRBV28 | NA | CASRPGQGATDTQYF | TGTGCCAGCAGGCCGGGACAGGGGGCGACAGATACGCAGTATTTT
TRBJ2-5 | NA | TRBV10-2 | NA | CASLGAGVPETQYF | TGCGCCAGCCTGGGGGCGGGAGTGCCTGAGACCCAGTACTTC
TRBJ2-7 | TRBD1 | TRBV10-3 | once | CAISPDRDEQYF | TGTGCCATCAGCCCCGACAGGGACGAGCAGTACTTC
TRBJ2-1 | NA | TRBV28 | NA | CASTGFVNEQFF | TGTGCCAGCACTGGGTTTGTTAATGAGCAGTTCTTC
TRBJ2-7 | NA | TRBV4-2 | NA | CASSFEGSPGGYEQYF | TGTGCCAGCAGCTTCGAGGGAAGCCCTGGTGGCTACGAGCAGTACTTC
TRBJ1-2 | TRBD1 | TRBV19 | NA | CASSRGRGYYGYTF | TGTGCCAGTAGCAGGGGCAGGGGGTACTATGGCTACACCTTC
TRBJ2-7 | NA | TRBV5-1 | NA | CASSSQSPGEQYF | TGCGCCAGCAGCTCCCAGAGCCCGGGGGAGCAGTACTTC
TRBJ2-3 | NA | TRBV7-8 | NA | CASSVGITDTQYF | TGTGCCAGCAGCGTCGGGATCACAGATACGCAGTATTTT
TRBJ1-5 | NA | TRBV5-6 | NA | CASSFRVSNQPQHF | TGTGCCAGCAGCTTCAGGGTGAGCAATCAGCCCCAGCATTTT
TRBJ2-7 | NA | TRBV6-1 | NA | CASSEAGGYSGPSSYEQYF | TGTGCCAGCAGTGAAGCAGGGGGGTATAGCGGGCCCAGCTCCTACGAGCAGTACTTC
TRBJ1-6 | TRBD1 | TRBV27 | NA | CASSPSTGAGSPLHF | TGTGCCAGCAGCCCTTCGACAGGGGCGGGTTCACCCCTCCACTTT
TRBJ2-7 | TRBD2 | TRBV6-6 | once | CASSYRETSGGYEQYF | TGTGCCAGCAGTTACCGAGAGACTAGCGGAGGCTACGAGCAGTACTTC
TRBJ1-1 | NA | TRBV9 | NA | CASSVGTSMNTEAFF | TGTGCCAGCAGCGTAGGGACGTCTATGAACACTGAAGCTTTCTTT
TRBJ2-2 | NA | TRBV5-4 | NA | CASSLRTLNTGELFF | TGTGCCAGCAGCTTACGGACTCTTAACACCGGGGAGCTGTTTTTT
TRBJ2-7 | TRBD1 | TRBV6-6 | few | CASSYVAGGYEQYF | TGTGCCAGCAGTTACGTCGCAGGGGGCTACGAGCAGTACTTC
TRBJ2-1 | NA | TRBV19 | NA | CASSRDRGRYNEQFF | TGTGCCAGTAGTAGGGACCGGGGGAGATACAATGAGCAGTTCTTC
TRBJ1-1 | NA | TRBV18 | NA | CASSPVKGEGAEAFF | TGTGCCAGCTCACCAGTAAAAGGGGAGGGGGCTGAAGCTTTCTTT
TRBJ2-7 | NA | TRBV11-2 | NA | CASSPQIRSHEQYF | TGTGCCAGCAGCCCCCAGATCCGTTCCCACGAGCAGTACTTC
TRBJ2-5 | NA | TRBV7-7 | few | CASSFLIGETQYF | TGTGCCAGCAGCTTCCTAATCGGAGAGACCCAGTACTTC
TRBJ2-1 | TRBD2 | TRBV4-2 | NA | CASSPRTSGDISYNEQFF | TGTGCCAGCAGCCCCAGGACTAGCGGAGACATCTCCTACAATGAGCAGTTCTTC
TRBJ2-7 | TRBD1 | TRBV5-1 | NA | CASSFTGGAYEQYF | TGCGCCAGCAGCTTTACAGGGGGCGCTTACGAGCAGTACTTC
TRBJ2-7 | NA | TRBV29-1 | NA | CSASGMAGWVYEQYF | TGCAGCGCCTCAGGGATGGCGGGTTGGGTTTACGAGCAGTACTTC
TRBJ2-2 | NA | TRBV5-3 | NA | CASRMDRANTGELFF | TGTGCCAGCAGGATGGACAGAGCGAACACCGGGGAGCTGTTTTTT
TRBJ2-5 | NA | TRBV6-6 | NA | CASSSRDKYQETQYF | TGTGCCAGCAGTTCCCGGGACAAGTACCAAGAGACCCAGTACTTC
TRBJ1-3 | TRBD1 | TRBV6-1 | NA | CASREQGASGNTIYF | TGTGCCAGCAGGGAACAGGGGGCTTCGGGAAACACCATATATTTT
TRBJ2-3 | TRBD2 | TRBV7-8 | NA | CASSSGLAGVTDTQYF | TGTGCCAGCAGCTCGGGACTAGCGGGGGTCACAGATACGCAGTATTTT
TRBJ1-5 | NA | TRBV21-1 | NA | CASSAGKGQPQHF | TGTGCCAGCAGCGCGGGGAAGGGTCAGCCCCAGCATTTT